The present entry profiles one TCR beta chain with its context. The clone's antigen remains unknown. No base qualities exist here, and no much larger clone lies one base off it. The record originates from a study of blood T cell repertoires in COVID-19 (dated by TCRdb to 2018 to 2020). About the full investigation: The collaborator samples originated in the United States, Italy and Spain and spanned the acute and convalescent phases of COVID-19. The material from the prospective study consisted of cDNA or gDNA derived from T cells, B-cell-depleted T cells, or PBMCs. Deeply sampled blood TCRbeta repertoires from subjects exposed to, actively infected with, or recovered from COVID-19 were included in the dataset. The repertoires were made available in a free public database intended to serve as a resource for research on the immune response to SARS-CoV-2. The samples were drawn from the first 160 participants of the ongoing ImmuneRACE study and from 1,254 subjects provided by 6 global collaborators. Nearly every sample came with metadata listing a de-identified subject ID, COVID-19 status, age in years and sex. Where available, HLA class I and class II types were obtained from metadata supplied by the sample provider rather than from assay-based typing. Beyond this particular receptor, the publication reports: The amount of clinical and demographic metadata varied by source and participant and was provided uncurated.

Collaborating institutions collected whole blood in K2EDTA tubes following their own protocols. Collaborator samples were shipped for TCRbeta analysis as frozen whole blood, isolated PBMCs, or DNA extracted from either sample type. According to the germline V gene (reference sequence), CDR1 reads MNHEY and CDR2 reads SMNVEV. Inclusive of the bounding cysteine and phenylalanine, the CDR3 is 15 residues long. The sequence is cut down to CDR3 DNA, 45 bases in frame from base 1. V and J are trimmed by 1 base and 7 bases, and the gene matches miss 4 bases of the junction. TCRbeta CDR3 regions were amplified from genomic DNA by means of the immunoSEQ Assay, a bias-controlled multiplex PCR. In the original analysis: The number of nucleated cells in each sample was estimated by amplification of reference gene primers within the assay. To quantify the absolute abundance of each unique TCRbeta CDR3 rearrangement, sequence reads were collapsed and filtered. Productive Simpson clonality was computed per sample as the square root of Simpson's diversity index over productive rearrangements. The table comes from immuneACCESS by way of TCRdb, which keeps in-frame sequences with V and J called. Part of the clones is missing from these tables; in studies checked, under half for an unresolved V gene and the rest for unknown reasons. The V and J calls and clone size are taken from that table; D and trimming were inferred from the DNA. The sample table holds roughly 100,000 clones, of which roughly nine tenths were seen once. The ten largest clones add up to around 3.1% of the sample.

Here the chain combines TRBV27 and TRBJ1-6, with TRBD1 matching 7 junction bases. Material: peripheral blood. The TCR comes from a man aged 50-60 years in a cohort sampled during active COVID-19. The CDR3 sequence is CASSLFTTGNSPLHF. The sequenced DNA is TGTGCCAGCAGTTTATTCACGACAGGGAATTCACCCCTCCACTTT.